These 9 T cell receptor beta chains came from one sample sequenced in a study of T-cell memory formation after mild COVID-19. Using its own MiXCR run on the 5' RACE reads, TCRdb lists one record per CDR3 protein. The profile covers about 320,000 distinct CDR3 sequences, with roughly an eighth appearing a single time and around a fifth taken by the ten largest. Sequenced sample: PBMCs or a T cell subset sorted from them (not recorded which). These TCRs come from a man aged 18 to 29 who had mild COVID-19 (a few samples of this study predate the infection). Cell type and time point are not known.

A few counts support this clonotype. This chain links TRBV28 with TRBJ1-5; D is perhaps TRBD1 (6 bases). The CDR3 covers 14 residues. From germline, CDR1 is MDHEN and CDR2 SYDVKM. The V end lost 5 bases, the J end lost 6 bases, and 14 bases lay between the germline ends. DNA of the CDR3: TGTGCCAGCAGTCCCACAGGGCCTCGTCAGCCCCAGCATTTT. It codes for CASSPTGPRQPQHF.

The table lists this clonotype with a few counts. The genes are TRBV4-2 and TRBJ2-7; tentative D call: TRBD2 (5 bases). CDR1 and CDR2 from the germline V gene are LGHNA and YNFKEQ. V was pared by 0 bases and J by 4 bases, with 10 bases between. The CDR3 runs to 14 residues. CDR3 protein: CASSQDPGSYEQYV. CDR3 nucleotides: TGTGCCAGCAGCCAAGATCCGGGGTCGTACGAGCAGTACGTC.

This clonotype was counted between two and nine times. J is TRBJ2-3 and V is TRBV6-5; D not certain. The CDR3 length is 14 residues. The germline V and J ends were trimmed by 2 bases and 0 bases, with 6 bases remaining between them. Germline loops: CDR1 MNHEY, CDR2 SVGAGI. In DNA, the CDR3 is TGTGCCAGCAGTTACCGAAGCAGCACAGATACGCAGTATTTT. Its protein product is CASSYRSSTDTQYF.

This chain joins TRBV10-2 and TRBJ1-6; D might be TRBD1 (6 bases). In germline, CDR1 is WSHSY, CDR2 SAAADI. There are 13 residues in the CDR3. Trimming removed 8 bases at V and 7 bases at J, with 12 bases between. The CDR3 DNA reads as TGCGCCAGCCGAAGGGGGGGGAATTCACCCCTCCACTTT. The encoded protein is CASRRGGNSPLHF.

This chain connects TRBV12-3 or TRBV12-4 to TRBJ1-5; 8 bases line up with TRBD1. This CDR3 spans 15 amino acids. V trimming: 4 bases; J trimming: 4 bases; junction bases outside the gene matches: 6. The CDR3 loop is CASSWGGQGNQPQHF. The DNA of the CDR3 is TGTGCCAGCAGTTGGGGTGGACAGGGAAATCAGCCCCAGCATTTT.

This chain joins TRBV4-3 and TRBJ2-1; D remains unclear. Germline CDR1 is LGHNA and CDR2 is YSLEER. V lost 0 bases and J 14 bases, leaving 20 bases between the germline ends. There are 15 residues in the CDR3. As DNA, the CDR3 is TGCGCCAGCAGCCAAGAAATGGACCCTACACCCCCCGAGTTCTTC. Its translation is CASSQEMDPTPPEFF.

This rearrangement joins TRBV5-1 to TRBJ2-3, with 7 bases lining up with TRBD2. This CDR3 spans 14 amino acids. J lost 6 bases, V lost 3 bases, and 7 bases had no gene match. Germline loops: CDR1 SGHRS, CDR2 YFSETQ. The CDR3 DNA reads as TGCGCCAGCAGCTCAGCGGGGAGGAGCGATACGCAGTATTTT. Encoded protein: CASSSAGRSDTQYF.

In its sample, this clonotype was seen a few times. This chain connects TRBV4-2 to TRBJ2-7, with TRBD1 identical over 8 bases. V trimming: 0 bases; J trimming: 4 bases; junction bases outside the gene matches: 5. CDR1 and CDR2 from the germline V gene are LGHNA and YNFKEQ. The CDR3 is made up of 15 amino acids. The CDR3 spells CASSQERGTGYEQYF. The CDR3 DNA is TGTGCCAGCAGCCAAGAAAGGGGGACAGGATACGAGCAGTACTTC.

There are a few counts of this clonotype. V is TRBV2 and J is TRBJ2-3; D uncertain. Per germline, CDR1 SNHLY and CDR2 FYNNEI. Trimming pared 0 bases from V and 3 bases from J, leaving 10 bases between. The CDR3 runs 15 residues. In nucleotides, the CDR3 is TGTGCCAGCAGTGAAGCGCTTCGGTGGACAGATACGCAGTATTTT. Translation: CASSEALRWTDTQYF.